This TCR beta chain appears in the sequencing data of a study of T-cell reconstitution after alpha-beta-depleted transplantation in children. Notes on the study in general: One year after transplant, T-cell counts and diversity came mostly from newly produced T cells. Elevated TCRbeta diversity at day 60 was traced, in some patients, to surviving recipient T cells and thymic progenitors. Several hundred graft clones that had expanded were reportedly the source of alpha-beta T cells about two months after transplant.

In this sample, this clonotype turned up many times. Its antigen is unknown. This CDR3 is 20 amino acids long. V lost 0 bases to trimming and J lost 5 bases; unmatched junction nucleotides: 17. Germline-derived CDR1 and CDR2 are ENHRY and SYGVKD. Unique molecular identifiers were incorporated into the prepared TCRbeta library. Each CDR3 protein is one row after TCRdb ran MiXCR on the PCR reads. The sample consists of about 97,000 distinct CDR3 sequences, roughly 6% of them appearing once. The source of this sequence is a female patient aged 2-9 years who had a stem cell transplant for Fanconi anemia, so the T cells may come from the graft donor. Material: PBMCs, mostly from graft donor cells, obtained 60 days after TCRalphabeta/CD19-depleted stem cell transplant. This chain joins TRBV10-3 and TRBJ2-5; 11 bases line up with TRBD2. The CDR3 sequence: CAISESTIQRTSGGGETQYF. Here the CDR3 DNA reads TGTGCCATCAGTGAGTCGACTATTCAGCGAACTAGCGGGGGAGGGGAGACCCAGTACTTC.